This T cell receptor beta chain is from a study of T cell responses to AZD1222 COVID-19 vaccine. Trimming pared 6 bases from V and 1 base from J, leaving 9 bases between. CDR3 length: 13 amino acids. From germline, CDR1 is MDHEN and CDR2 SYDVKM. General study points: Along spike, vaccine-associated CD4 TCRs were found throughout, with dominance at 160-218 and 743-854.

The data were produced by immunoSEQ multiplex PCR, yet TCRdb's version contains in-frame clones alone and is incomplete. The table shows 99,000 or so clones, with roughly 90% occurring only once. As regards this clone: The antigen is unknown. Additional DNA sequences in this sample encode the identical CDR3.

Specimen: peripheral blood, collected on day 0 of AZD1222 vaccination. The V gene is TRBV28, the J gene TRBJ1-1; no firm D call. The receptor was isolated from an adult in good health. The chain's CDR3 is CASSPPGNTEAFF. In DNA, the CDR3 is TGTGCCAGCAGCCCCCCGGGGAACACTGAAGCTTTCTTT.